The rows below give T cell receptor beta chains drawn from one sample of a study of monozygotic twins with inflammatory bowel disease. TCRdb re-called the 5' RACE reads and gives one entry per CDR3 protein, without DNA. The sample holds 420,000 or so distinct CDR3 sequences. The sequenced material came from blood. Every receptor here comes from a human donor with ulcerative colitis or Crohn's disease, or a healthy co-twin of an affected twin (not recorded which). Each CDR3 is given with its conserved first and last residue. The order of the fields is J gene, V gene, CDR3 protein.

j_call: TRBJ2-1
v_call: TRBV18
cdr3_aa: CASSPSAGSYNEQFF

j_call: TRBJ2-3
v_call: TRBV20-1
cdr3_aa: CSDRPTDTQYF

j_call: TRBJ1-6
v_call: TRBV7-2
cdr3_aa: CASSEVEGSSSPLHF

j_call: TRBJ2-3
v_call: TRBV10-3
cdr3_aa: CAIRDAPGLAVTDLTDTQYF

j_call: TRBJ1-1
v_call: TRBV7-8
cdr3_aa: CASSLDRGKNTEAFF

j_call: TRBJ1-4
v_call: TRBV20-1
cdr3_aa: CSARDSGVEKLFF

j_call: TRBJ2-6
v_call: TRBV20-1
cdr3_aa: CSARDSGQPGANVLTF

j_call: TRBJ2-1
v_call: TRBV2
cdr3_aa: CASSGGTNSANEQFF

j_call: TRBJ2-7
v_call: TRBV5-1
cdr3_aa: CASSLDSGVDEQYF

j_call: TRBJ2-5
v_call: TRBV5-4
cdr3_aa: CASSSGGQQETQYF

j_call: TRBJ2-3
v_call: TRBV6-5
cdr3_aa: CASSHRRGQGAVDTQYF

j_call: TRBJ2-3
v_call: TRBV29-1
cdr3_aa: CSVVTGAKGTDTQYF

j_call: TRBJ2-7
v_call: TRBV4-3
cdr3_aa: CASSHDAEGAYEQYF

j_call: TRBJ1-3
v_call: TRBV7-9
cdr3_aa: CASSFGLDTIYF

j_call: TRBJ1-3
v_call: TRBV11-2
cdr3_aa: CASSLGSRGNTIYF

j_call: TRBJ1-5
v_call: TRBV27
cdr3_aa: CASSLRGQGVRGKGQPQHF

j_call: TRBJ2-7
v_call: TRBV20-1
cdr3_aa: CSARDLGREGYEQYF

j_call: TRBJ1-2
v_call: TRBV6-6
cdr3_aa: CASTLSTGNYGYTF

j_call: TRBJ2-7
v_call: TRBV6-5
cdr3_aa: CASGASGRFYF

j_call: TRBJ1-1
v_call: TRBV5-6
cdr3_aa: CASSWEFNTEAFF

j_call: TRBJ1-1
v_call: TRBV27
cdr3_aa: CASNKHRDVPEAFF

j_call: TRBJ1-2
v_call: TRBV12-3/TRBV12-4
cdr3_aa: CASTPVGGGKVYGYTF

j_call: TRBJ1-2
v_call: TRBV2
cdr3_aa: CASSPWGGVYGYTF

j_call: TRBJ2-6
v_call: TRBV20-1
cdr3_aa: CSARVPGGIARSSGANVLTF

j_call: TRBJ2-1
v_call: TRBV15
cdr3_aa: CATSRQGAGNEQFF

j_call: TRBJ2-7
v_call: TRBV7-9
cdr3_aa: CASSSPARPREQYF